The clone carrying this T cell receptor (beta chain) was seen just once. The data belong to a study of tumor-infiltrating lymphocytes in oesophageal squamous cell carcinoma. The CDR3 spans 12 residues. The germline gives CDR1 MNHEY, CDR2 SVGAGI. TCRdb called the PCR reads again in MiXCR, with one record for every CDR3 protein. This sample has 9,000 to 13,000 distinct CDR3 sequences, with around 56% found just once. Source material: esophageal tumor tissue. The receptor was derived from a male donor with esophageal squamous cell carcinoma. V gene TRBV6-5 combines with J gene TRBJ2-3; 7 positions match TRBD1. The J call may be faulty, since TRBJ2-7 better matches the DNA end. CDR3 residues: CASRVTGLEQYF. In DNA form, the CDR3 reads TGTGCCAGCAGAGTGACAGGGCTCGAGCAGTACTTC.